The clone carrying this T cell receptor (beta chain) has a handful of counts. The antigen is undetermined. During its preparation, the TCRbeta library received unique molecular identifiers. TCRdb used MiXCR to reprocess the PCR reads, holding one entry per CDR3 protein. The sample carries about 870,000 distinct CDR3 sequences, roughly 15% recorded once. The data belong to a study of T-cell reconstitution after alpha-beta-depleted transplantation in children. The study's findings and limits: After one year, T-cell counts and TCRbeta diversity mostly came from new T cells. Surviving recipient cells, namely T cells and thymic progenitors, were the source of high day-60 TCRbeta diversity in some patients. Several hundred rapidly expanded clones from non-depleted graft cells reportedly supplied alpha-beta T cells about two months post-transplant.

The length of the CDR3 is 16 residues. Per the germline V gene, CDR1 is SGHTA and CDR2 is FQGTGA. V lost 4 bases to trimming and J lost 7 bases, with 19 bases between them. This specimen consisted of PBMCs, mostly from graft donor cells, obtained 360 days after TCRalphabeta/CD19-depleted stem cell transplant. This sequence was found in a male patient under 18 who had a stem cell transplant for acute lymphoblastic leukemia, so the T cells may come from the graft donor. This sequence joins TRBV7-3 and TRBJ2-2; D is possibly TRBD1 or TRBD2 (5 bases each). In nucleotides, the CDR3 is TGTGCCAGCAGCTCTCTCCCGGGACGGAACGGCGGGGAGCTGTTTTTT. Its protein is CASSSLPGRNGGELFF.